These 15 T cell receptor beta chains were all obtained from the same sample, sequenced in a study of identical twins. TCRdb analysed the 5' RACE reads with MiXCR anew, one entry per CDR3 protein. This table has around 690,000 distinct CDR3 sequences, roughly 20% appearing once. This sample was also put to use in a study of T cells expressing NK-cell markers.

The source material was PBMCs. The source of these receptors is a woman aged 18-30 years in good health.

This chain links TRBV11-3 with TRBJ2-7; D ambiguous. The CDR3 sequence is 14 residues long. Per germline, CDR1 SGHNT and CDR2 YENEEA. V was pared by 2 bases and J by 3 bases, with 11 bases between. CDR3 sequence (DNA): TGTGCCAGCAGCTTATGGTCGGCGGACTACGAGCAGTACTTC. It yields the protein CASSLWSADYEQYF. The full variable domain, its missing parts supplied by reference TRBV11-3 and TRBJ2-7, is EAGVVQSPRYKIIEKKQPVAFWCNPISGHNTLYWYLQNLGQGPELLIRYENEEAVDDSQLPKDRFSAERLKGVDSTLKIQPAELGDSAVYLCASSLWSADYEQYFGPGTRLTVT.

The V and J genes are TRBV15 and TRBJ2-2, with D possibly being TRBD1 (6 bases). Trimming cost V 0 bases and J 7 bases, with 15 bases left between them. The germline gives CDR1 LNHNV, CDR2 YYDKDF (reference sequence). The CDR3 sequence is 16 residues long. This CDR3 reads CATSRDVVRGVGELFF. CDR3 coding DNA: TGTGCCACCAGCAGAGATGTAGTCAGGGGTGTCGGGGAGCTGTTTTTT.

This chain joins TRBV6-1 and TRBJ1-2, with unresolved D. Looked up from germline, CDR1 is MNHNS and CDR2 is SASEGT. V was clipped by 2 bases and J by 2 bases, with 12 bases between them. CDR3 size: 15 residues. CDR3 bases: TGTGCCAGCAGTGAAACGGCGGGGTACAACTATGGCTACACCTTC. It is translated as CASSETAGYNYGYTF.

The chain is built from TRBV7-9 and TRBJ2-2; 8 bases agree with TRBD1. The CDR3 is made up of 13 amino acids. Germline CDR1 and CDR2: SEHNR and FQNEAQ (reference sequence). Trimming removed 3 bases from V and 10 bases from J; junction bases left unmatched: 4. In DNA, the CDR3 is TGTGCCAGCAGCTTCTCAGGGGGCCAGGAGCTGTTTTTT. As protein: CASSFSGGQELFF.

CDR3 loop: CASRYLAGDRSYEQYF. In nucleotides, the CDR3 is TGTGCCAGCAGGTACCTAGCGGGGGACCGTTCCTACGAGCAGTACTTC. The V gene is TRBV6-5, the J gene TRBJ2-7; 10 positions agree with TRBD2. V trimming: 6 bases; J trimming: 1 base; junction bases outside the gene matches: 9. Looked up from germline, CDR1 is MNHEY and CDR2 is SVGAGI. This CDR3 has 16 residues.

The table lists this clonotype with a few counts. The J gene is TRBJ2-5, the V gene TRBV29-1; D unclear. From germline, CDR1 is SQVTM and CDR2 ANQGSEA. The ends were cut back, 1 base at V and 4 bases at J, with 16 bases in the middle. The CDR3 consists of 15 residues. The CDR3 sequence is CSVEGSRKDAETQYF. The CDR3 DNA reads TGCAGCGTTGAAGGTAGTAGGAAGGACGCAGAGACCCAGTACTTC.

This clonotype was recorded a few times. The V and J genes are TRBV11-2 and TRBJ2-3, with D possibly matching TRBD1 (5 bases). The germline gives CDR1 SGHAT, CDR2 FQNNGV. The CDR3 is made up of 14 amino acids. Between the trimmed V and J ends, which lost 7 bases and 2 bases, there was a span of 13 bases. The CDR3 loop is CASIRQPLTDTQYF. DNA of the CDR3: TGTGCCAGCATTCGACAGCCACTCACAGATACGCAGTATTTT.

The sample holds many counts of this clonotype. This rearrangement joins TRBV10-3 to TRBJ2-7; D is undetermined. V lost 3 bases and J lost 5, with 8 bases in between. The CDR3 has 12 amino acids. Germline V gives CDR1 ENHRY, CDR2 SYGVKD. The CDR3 coding sequence is TGTGCCATCAGTGATAAAGGGAACGAGCAGTACTTC. Its protein product is CAISDKGNEQYF.

The rearrangement joins TRBV6-1 to TRBJ2-6; D is undetermined. The CDR3 spans 16 residues. The V gene lost 7 bases and the J gene lost 5 bases, with 18 bases spanning the gap. Germline values: CDR1 MNHNS, CDR2 SASEGT. The CDR3 loop is CASKYEGSDWANVLTF. The CDR3 DNA reads as TGTGCCAGCAAGTACGAAGGGTCTGATTGGGCCAACGTCCTGACTTTC.

This clonotype was counted ten times or more. The chain recombines TRBV29-1 with TRBJ2-1; maybe TRBD2 (5 bases). Trimming stripped 7 bases from V and 9 bases from J, with 16 bases between. Germline V gives CDR1 SQVTM, CDR2 ANQGSEA. The CDR3 is 12 amino acids. The CDR3 nucleotides are TGCAGCGCGACTACTCCCTGGGGTGAGCAGTTCTTC. Amino acids: CSATTPWGEQFF.

This clonotype was seen a few times. The J gene is TRBJ2-7, the V gene TRBV5-1, with 12 nucleotides matching TRBD1. From germline, CDR1 is SGHRS and CDR2 YFSETQ. V lost 1 base to trimming and J lost 5 bases; unmatched junction nucleotides: 7. This CDR3 region has 16 residues. For the CDR3, the DNA is TGCGCCAGCAGCTTGTATACGGGACAGGGGGCTCACGAGCAGTACTTC. Amino acid sequence: CASSLYTGQGAHEQYF.

The V and J genes are TRBV12-3 or TRBV12-4 and TRBJ2-5; TRBD2 might be the D (6 bases). Trimming pared 5 bases from V and 4 bases from J, leaving 20 bases between. The CDR3 is 16 residues long. CDR3 coding DNA: TGTGCCAGCAGTCCCTATACGGAGGGCGGTCGAGAGACCCAGTACTTC. Translated, it gives CASSPYTEGGRETQYF.

V usage is TRBV6-1 and J usage is TRBJ2-3; 9 bases match TRBD1. Germline V gene sequence: CDR1 MNHNS, CDR2 SASEGT. V was pared by 5 bases and J by 6 bases, with 6 bases of the junction left unmatched. The CDR3 is 14 residues long. CDR3 sequence: CASSRDRAEDTQYF. For the CDR3, the DNA is TGTGCCAGCAGTCGGGACAGGGCCGAGGATACGCAGTATTTT.

This clonotype has just a few counts. The chain joins TRBV12-3 or TRBV12-4 to TRBJ2-1; 11 bases align to TRBD2. The junction had 13 bases not matched to a gene; V was cut back by 7 bases and J by 8 bases. The CDR3 is 16 amino acids. Written as DNA, the CDR3 is TGTGCCAGCACAGGGTGGGGGGGACTAGCGGTAGATGAGCAGTTCTTC. Translating gives CASTGWGGLAVDEQFF.

This clonotype has just a few counts. The J gene is TRBJ1-2, the V gene TRBV12-3 or TRBV12-4; D might be TRBD1 (5 bases). This CDR3 is 12 amino acids long. V was cut by 6 bases and J by 9 bases, with 14 bases left in between. The CDR3, as DNA: TGTGCCAGCAGCCTGACAGAGGATCGCTACACCTTC. This gives the protein CASSLTEDRYTF.